These T cell receptor beta chains were read from a single sample in a study of cytomegalovirus exposure and HLA in healthy donors. Clones were sequenced by immunoSEQ multiplex PCR, and TCRdb holds only the in-frame ones, with some missing. The repertoire holds 89,000 or so clones, with around four fifths as singletons. The sequenced sample consisted of PBMCs. The receptor set was obtained from a boy between 10 and 17 years old in good health and CMV-seronegative. Each CDR3 is given with its conserved first and last residue. D genes are given only for firm matches. The listing skips clone size in some rows; elsewhere it reads once, few, many or a size class.

>TRBJ2-7|NA|NA|TRBV30
CAWSVPLAEGSSYEQYF
TGTGCCTGGAGTGTACCTCTCGCCGAGGGATCCTCCTACGAGCAGTACTTC
>TRBJ2-5|NA|NA|TRBV5-6
CASRLGGAAKTQYF
TGTGCCAGCAGGTTGGGGGGAGCCGCAAAGACCCAGTACTTC
>TRBJ1-2|TRBD1|NA|TRBV30
CAWSAVPGQDTTLGGYTF
TGTGCCTGGAGTGCGGTACCGGGACAGGACACTACCTTAGGAGGCTACACCTTC
>TRBJ1-1|TRBD1|NA|TRBV4-1
CASSQPGQREGTEAFF
TGCGCCAGCAGCCAACCGGGACAGAGAGAGGGCACTGAAGCTTTCTTT
>TRBJ2-2|NA|NA|TRBV6-6
CASSGGTGELFF
TGTGCCAGCAGCGGAGGGACCGGGGAGCTGTTTTTT
>TRBJ2-7|NA|NA|TRBV5-8
CASSLGSARGSYEQYF
TGTGCCAGCAGCTTGGGTTCTGCTAGAGGATCCTACGAGCAGTACTTC
>TRBJ2-3|TRBD1|NA|TRBV28
CASNDRGPLDTQYF
TGTGCCAGCAATGACAGGGGTCCCCTAGATACGCAGTATTTT
>TRBJ1-2|TRBD1|NA|TRBV4-1
CASSQEVGQVPLSGYTF
TGCGCCAGCAGCCAAGAAGTGGGACAGGTCCCCTTGAGTGGCTACACCTTC
>TRBJ2-7|TRBD2|few|TRBV9
CASSAETSGSYEQYF
TGTGCCAGCAGCGCGGAGACTAGCGGTTCCTACGAGCAGTACTTC
>TRBJ2-1|TRBD2|few|TRBV18
CASSPTSGSAVEQFF
TGTGCCAGCTCACCGACTAGCGGGAGTGCGGTTGAGCAGTTCTTC
>TRBJ1-1|NA|NA|TRBV27
CASSLTGNTEAFF
TGTGCCAGCAGTTTAACAGGGAACACTGAAGCTTTCTTT
>TRBJ2-2|NA|NA|TRBV14
CASSQYATGFAGELFF
TGTGCCAGCAGCCAATATGCGACGGGGTTTGCCGGGGAGCTGTTTTTT
>TRBJ1-1|NA|NA|TRBV30
CAWASGMAVHNTEAFF
TGTGCCTGGGCGAGCGGGATGGCGGTCCATAACACTGAAGCTTTCTTT
>TRBJ1-1|NA|NA|TRBV11-2
CASSLDRASEAFF
TGTGCCAGCAGCTTAGACAGGGCAAGTGAAGCTTTCTTT
>TRBJ2-1|TRBD2|NA|TRBV7-2
CASSLRSSGRLYEQFF
TGTGCCAGCAGCTTAAGGTCTAGCGGGAGGTTATATGAGCAGTTCTTC
>TRBJ2-3|NA|NA|TRBV5-1
CASSSGGTDTQYF
TGCGCCAGCAGCTCAGGGGGCACAGATACGCAGTATTTT
>TRBJ2-7|TRBD1|once|TRBV30
CAWRGFLGQGPYEQYF
TGTGCCTGGAGGGGGTTCCTGGGACAGGGGCCCTACGAGCAGTACTTC
>TRBJ2-7|TRBD2|NA|TRBV15
CATSISGVTYEQYF
TGTGCCACCAGCATTAGCGGGGTCACCTACGAGCAGTACTTC
>TRBJ1-1|TRBD1|NA|TRBV7-9
CASSGNRGGLTEAFF
TGTGCCAGCAGCGGAAACAGGGGAGGTTTGACTGAAGCTTTCTTT
>TRBJ2-5|NA|NA|TRBV6-5
CASSYGGMAETQYF
TGTGCCAGCAGTTACGGCGGGATGGCGGAGACCCAGTACTTC
>TRBJ1-3|NA|NA|TRBV27
CASKGSGNTIYF
TGTGCCAGCAAAGGGAGTGGAAACACCATATATTTT
>TRBJ2-7|NA|NA|TRBV6-1
CASGAGLVAYEQYF
TGTGCCAGCGGGGCAGGGTTAGTGGCCTACGAGCAGTACTTC
>TRBJ2-1|NA|NA|TRBV7-2
CASTTKRKPYNEQFF
TGTGCCAGCACCACAAAGCGGAAACCCTACAATGAGCAGTTCTTC
>TRBJ1-5|NA|NA|TRBV6-5
CASSTTGNNQPQHF
TGTGCCAGCAGCACCACAGGAAACAATCAGCCCCAGCATTTT
>TRBJ1-2|TRBD1|NA|TRBV10-2
CASSESTGVNYGYTF
TGCGCCAGCAGTGAATCGACAGGGGTCAACTATGGCTACACCTTC
>TRBJ1-4|NA|NA|TRBV7-9
CASSPMGGDAREKLFF
TGTGCCAGCAGTCCGATGGGGGGGGACGCAAGGGAAAAACTGTTTTTT
>TRBJ1-1|NA|few|TRBV4-1
CASSSRGFGTEAFF
TGCGCCAGCAGCTCAAGGGGGTTTGGCACTGAAGCTTTCTTT
>TRBJ1-4|NA|NA|TRBV2
CASSYLDLPGRGEKLFF
TGTGCCAGCAGCTATCTGGACCTTCCCGGGAGGGGTGAAAAACTGTTTTTT
>TRBJ1-1|TRBD1|NA|TRBV29-1
CSVGASGRGPEAFF
TGCAGCGTTGGGGCGAGTGGCAGGGGGCCTGAAGCTTTCTTT
>TRBJ2-3|NA|NA|TRBV5-1
CASSLLASEADTQYF
TGCGCCAGCAGCTTGTTAGCGAGCGAGGCAGATACGCAGTATTTT
>TRBJ1-1|NA|NA|TRBV20-1
CSAPFHTEAFF
TGCAGTGCCCCGTTTCACACTGAAGCTTTCTTT
>TRBJ2-3|TRBD2|once|TRBV10-1
CASSEELAGRTDTQYF
TGCGCCAGCAGTGAAGAACTAGCGGGGCGCACAGATACGCAGTATTTT
>TRBJ2-7|TRBD1|NA|TRBV29-1
CSVLEQGPTYEQYF
TGCAGCGTCCTCGAACAGGGGCCTACCTACGAGCAGTACTTC
>TRBJ1-2|NA|once|TRBV13
CASSNRQENPYGYTF
TGTGCCAGCAGCAACAGACAGGAAAATCCGTATGGCTACACCTTC